A single sample gave rise to the 9 T cell receptor beta chains below, sequenced in a study of molecular identifiers for immune sequencing clone quantification. TCRdb independently ran MiXCR on the PCR reads; one entry per CDR3 protein. Of approximately 680,000 distinct CDR3 sequences listed, about 25% are singletons. What was sequenced was naive CD8+ T cells from blood, with Jurkat cell RNA spiked in. This sample's subset: FACS-sorted CD8+CD4-CCR7+CD45RA+ naive T cells. These receptors originate from a human donor in good health. Some libraries in this study had Jurkat cell RNA spiked in.

This clonotype was observed at least ten times. The chain is built from TRBV19 and TRBJ2-3, with D perhaps matching TRBD2 (6 bases). Trimming took 4 bases from V and 2 from J, leaving 13 bases between them. Germline V gene data show CDR1 as LNHDA and CDR2 as SQIVND (reference sequence). The CDR3 contains 15 residues. This CDR3 reads CASSKDSGVTDTQYF. The CDR3 DNA reads as TGTGCCAGTAGTAAGGATAGCGGAGTCACAGATACGCAGTATTTT.

In its sample, this clonotype was seen a few times. The chain is built from TRBV27 and TRBJ1-5, with D perhaps TRBD1 (5 bases). CDR3 length: 14 residues. Germline V gene lookup returns CDR1 MNHEY and CDR2 SMNVEV (reference sequence). V dropped 6 bases and J dropped 6 bases, with 15 bases sitting between them. CDR3 region: CASSGGGGVQPQHF. The CDR3 DNA is TGTGCCAGCAGCGGAGGCGGGGGGGTTCAGCCCCAGCATTTT.

In this sample, this clonotype turned up many times. V usage is TRBV4-1 and J usage is TRBJ1-6; D is uncertain. Trimming pared 0 bases from V and 6 bases from J, leaving 12 bases between. Germline CDR1 reads MGHRA; CDR2 reads YSYEKL. The CDR3 has 16 residues. CDR3 sequence: CASSQDLVGTNSPLHF. The CDR3 DNA follows: TGCGCCAGCAGCCAAGATCTTGTCGGAACTAATTCACCCCTCCACTTT.

A few counts support this clonotype. This chain joins TRBV5-6 and TRBJ1-6; 12 bases agree with TRBD1. There are 15 residues in the CDR3. Germline values: CDR1 SGHDT, CDR2 YYEEEE. V shed 4 bases and J 9 bases; nucleotides not matched to a gene: 5. CDR3 bases: TGTGCCAGCAGCCCGACGGGACAGGGGGCTTCACCCCTCCACTTT. Translated, it gives CASSPTGQGASPLHF.

This clonotype was observed a few times. This rearrangement joins TRBV7-6 to TRBJ1-3; D gene unclear. Germline CDR1 SGHVS, CDR2 FNYEAQ. V was clipped by 0 bases and J by 0 bases, with 15 bases between them. This CDR3 is 18 amino acids long. The CDR3 nucleotides are TGTGCCAGCAGCTTAGCACAACGCGGGCCCGTCTCTGGAAACACCATATATTTT. It codes for CASSLAQRGPVSGNTIYF.

Remarks on this clonotype: Given a much more abundant clone one base away, this may be a read error. Because it lacks the conserved phenylalanine or tryptophan at the end, this CDR3 is likely a read error. The chain recombines TRBV12-3 or TRBV12-4 with TRBJ1-5; D not resolved. The V gene lost 5 bases and the J gene lost 4 bases, with 6 bases spanning the gap. The CDR3 contains 12 residues. The CDR3 here is CASSPKNQPQHL. CDR3 sequence (DNA): TGTGCCAGCAGTCCCAAAAATCAGCCCCAGCATCTT.

Of note for this clonotype: At one of its ends the junction is not consistent with the germline gene, which may arise from a read error. The V call is TRBV12-3 or TRBV12-4, the J call TRBJ1-1; tentatively, D is TRBD1 (5 bases). The CDR3 sequence is 14 residues long. The CDR3 region has the DNA TGCGCCAGCAGCCGGAGAGGGGTAGGCACTGAAGCTTTCTTT. Its protein is CASSRRGVGTEAFF.

This clonotype was observed a single time. A much larger clone sits a single nucleotide away, making a read error possible. This chain connects TRBV28 to TRBJ2-7, with 7 nucleotides matching TRBD2. The CDR3 spans 15 residues. After removal of 6 bases from V and 0 bases from J, the junction contained 8 bases not matched to a gene. Germline-derived CDR1 and CDR2 are MDHEN and SYDVKM. CDR3 residues: CASSLVRDYSYEQYF. CDR3 nucleotides: TGTGCCAGCAGCTTAGTTCGGGACTACTCCTACGAGCAGTACTTC.

This clonotype was detected ten times or more. The V gene is TRBV28, the J gene TRBJ2-2; the D gene is possibly TRBD2 (6 bases). Germline CDR1 and CDR2: MDHEN and SYDVKM. The CDR3 consists of 15 residues. V gave up 5 bases and J gave up 4 bases, with 14 bases separating them. DNA for the CDR3: TGTGCCAGCAGTGCGGAGACTAGTATCACCGGGGAGCTGTTTTTT. As protein: CASSAETSITGELFF.